Listed below are T cell receptor beta chains from one sample, sequenced in a study of human T cells and chemical hapten exposure. TCRdb processed the RACE reads anew with MiXCR; each CDR3 protein has one entry. The table includes roughly 380,000 distinct CDR3 sequences, more than 4.5% detected once. The starting material was whole blood, obtained in connection with sensitization to the hapten diphenylcyclopropenone (DPC). The source of these receptors is a woman aged 50 to 60 with alopecia areata. Some clones in this sample may be carry-over from other donors' samples. CDR3s include the opening cysteine and the closing phenylalanine or tryptophan. Each record gives: clone size, V gene, J gene, CDR3 protein. Only some rows state a clone size, as once, few, many or a class for expanded clones.

clone_size: many; v_call: TRBV5-1; j_call: TRBJ1-1; cdr3_aa: CASSLSEEGEAFF
clone_size: .; v_call: TRBV12-3/TRBV12-4; j_call: TRBJ2-5; cdr3_aa: CASSRLVNGDLQETQYF
clone_size: many; v_call: TRBV18; j_call: TRBJ1-4; cdr3_aa: CASSPSVNEKLFF
clone_size: .; v_call: TRBV7-2; j_call: TRBJ1-1; cdr3_aa: CASSSRGVAFF
clone_size: few; v_call: TRBV12-3/TRBV12-4; j_call: TRBJ1-3; cdr3_aa: CASSLSGAPGNTIYF
clone_size: many; v_call: TRBV28; j_call: TRBJ2-5; cdr3_aa: CASSSRLGQETQYF
clone_size: few; v_call: TRBV12-3/TRBV12-4; j_call: TRBJ2-1; cdr3_aa: CASTLGGPDRGEQFF
clone_size: .; v_call: TRBV5-4; j_call: TRBJ2-7; cdr3_aa: CASSLAVSSYEQYF
clone_size: many; v_call: TRBV29-1; j_call: TRBJ2-2; cdr3_aa: CSVYRGTGELFF
clone_size: .; v_call: TRBV10-3; j_call: TRBJ2-3; cdr3_aa: CAISESGGTTDTQYF
clone_size: many; v_call: TRBV2; j_call: TRBJ1-6; cdr3_aa: CASSGAGGSYNSPLHF
clone_size: many; v_call: TRBV12-3/TRBV12-4; j_call: TRBJ2-7; cdr3_aa: CASSLRGGVYEQYF
clone_size: .; v_call: TRBV10-3; j_call: TRBJ1-6; cdr3_aa: CAISEGGGRNNSPLHF
clone_size: many; v_call: TRBV6-2/TRBV6-3; j_call: TRBJ2-4; cdr3_aa: CASSYRGAIAKNIQYF
clone_size: few; v_call: TRBV18; j_call: TRBJ1-1; cdr3_aa: CASSPQGQVNTEAFF
clone_size: many; v_call: TRBV4-1; j_call: TRBJ2-7; cdr3_aa: CASSQWGEAYEQYF
clone_size: many; v_call: TRBV27; j_call: TRBJ2-7; cdr3_aa: CASSFPVKRGGDGEQYF